This T cell receptor (beta chain) was captured by sequencing in a study of shared clonotypes between healthy human individuals. About the study: CD4 naive cells filled three plates per donor, CD4 memory three, CD8 naive two and CD8 memory one.

With regard to this clone: Its antigen is not identified.

Naive CD8 isolation took CD45RO-negative cells positively selected for CCR7 and excluded terminally differentiated effector memory CD45RA+ cells. CDR1 and CDR2 (germline): MDHEN, SYDVKM. V lost 5 bases and J lost 7, with 15 bases in between. The CDR3 has 13 amino acids. The assay was immunoSEQ multiplex PCR, and TCRdb's table has in-frame clones only and misses some. This table holds some 2.1 million clones, less than 95% found once. Study-wide results and caveats: An effect of sequencing depth on clonotype sharing among donors was expected. Some clonotypes were shared by all four sorted-subset donors, while others were not shared. The non-shared ones had lower generation probabilities than the shared ones.

The specimen sequenced was naive CD8+ T cells sorted from blood. The sequence was obtained from a man between 18 and 35 years old in good health. The chain joins TRBV28 to TRBJ2-7; D is possibly TRBD1 or TRBD2 (5 bases each). For the CDR3, the DNA is TGTGCCAGCAGTCGTCCGGGGCGCCGAGAGCAGTACTTC. As protein: CASSRPGRREQYF.